This entry lists 26 T cell receptor beta chains sequenced from one sample in a study of molecular identifiers for immune sequencing clone quantification. From the PCR reads, TCRdb called clonotypes with MiXCR, one entry per CDR3 protein. The repertoire holds about 500,000 distinct CDR3 sequences, with under 30% as singletons. Material for sequencing was naive CD8+ T cells from blood, with Jurkat cell RNA spiked in. Subset of the sample: FACS-sorted CD8+CD4-CCR7+CD45RA+ naive T cells. Every receptor here comes from a human donor in good health. Some libraries in this study had Jurkat cell RNA spiked in.

Concerning this clonotype itself: At one boundary the junction diverges from the germline segment, which might be a read error. Here the CDR3 reads CASSLDRFSTDTQYF. CDR3 sequence (DNA): TGTGCCAGCAGCTTGGACAGGTTTAGCACAGATACGCAGTATTTT. The rearrangement joins TRBV5-3 to TRBJ2-3; 7 bases map to TRBD1. TRBV5-3 carries the ORF label, with uncertain function. This CDR3 is 15 amino acids long.

The rearrangement joins TRBV10-2 to TRBJ1-5; 7 bases agree with TRBD1. The germline CDR1 and CDR2 sequences are WSHSY and SAAADI. The J segment lost 2 bases and the V segment lost 0 bases, leaving 4 bases of the junction unmatched. The CDR3 is 16 residues long. CDR3 sequence (DNA): TGCGCCAGCAGTGAGTCTCACAGGGGTGGCAATCAGCCCCAGCATTTT. Its translation is CASSESHRGGNQPQHF.

In its sample, this clonotype was seen a few times. The chain links TRBV7-9 to TRBJ2-7; TRBD2 might be the D (5 bases). Looked up from germline, CDR1 is SEHNR and CDR2 is FQNEAQ (reference sequence). V lost 4 bases and J lost 3, with 13 bases in between. CDR3 size: 14 residues. This CDR3 reads CASSSAGRYYEQYF. CDR3 DNA sequence: TGTGCCAGCAGCTCGGCGGGCAGGTACTACGAGCAGTACTTC.

This clonotype was found many times. The J gene is TRBJ2-5, the V gene TRBV20-1; 9 bases agree with TRBD1. The CDR3 sequence is 15 residues long. Germline loops: CDR1 DFQATT, CDR2 SNEGSKA (reference sequence). The J segment lost 5 bases and the V segment lost 6 bases, leaving 13 bases of the junction unmatched. In nucleotides, the CDR3 is TGCAGTGCCAAACCCGACAGGGGGAAGTGGGAGACCCAGTACTTC. It encodes CSAKPDRGKWETQYF.

The sample holds a few counts of this clonotype. The chain combines TRBV13 with TRBJ2-5, with D maybe TRBD2 (7 bases). Germline CDR1 and CDR2: PRHDT and FYEKMQ (reference sequence). V was clipped by 3 bases and J by 5 bases, with 16 bases between them. The CDR3 consists of 15 residues. The CDR3 region has the DNA TGTGCCAGCAGCTTCCGTGGGGGGGCCGGGGAGACCCAGTACTTC. The encoded protein is CASSFRGGAGETQYF.

This clonotype occurred many times. V usage is TRBV7-9 and J usage is TRBJ2-5, with unresolved D. Trimming took 5 bases from V and 3 from J, leaving 10 bases between them. The CDR3 is 13 residues long. Germline loops: CDR1 SEHNR, CDR2 FQNEAQ (reference sequence). Written as DNA, the CDR3 is TGTGCCAGCAGCCGCTTCACCGAAGAGACCCAGTACTTC. Its protein product is CASSRFTEETQYF.

With respect to this clonotype: A junction boundary mismatches the germline segment, possibly from a read error. This chain joins TRBV29-1 and TRBJ2-3; D assignment may be TRBD1 or TRBD2 (6 bases each). The CDR3 runs 15 residues. Germline V lookup: CDR1 SQVTM, CDR2 ANQGSEA. CDR3 sequence reads: CGVESGAGIVDTQYF. The DNA for the CDR3 is TGCGGCGTTGAATCGGGGGCGGGTATTGTAGATACCCAGTATTTT.

This clonotype was recorded at least ten times. The chain joins TRBV20-1 to TRBJ2-7; 9 positions match TRBD2. CDR3 length: 14 residues. From germline, CDR1 is DFQATT and CDR2 SNEGSKA (reference sequence). After removal of 0 bases from V and 2 bases from J, the junction contained 2 bases not matched to a gene. CDR3 loop: CSARELAGTYEQYF. The CDR3 DNA reads as TGCAGTGCTAGAGAACTAGCGGGCACCTACGAGCAGTACTTC.

With regard to this clonotype: A read error may be the cause here, since a much bigger clone is one base away. The chain uses TRBV20-1 and TRBJ2-4, with a possible D match to TRBD2 (6 bases). The germline gives CDR1 DFQATT, CDR2 SNEGSKA (reference sequence). The germline V and J ends were trimmed by 3 bases and 8 bases, with 14 bases remaining between them. The CDR3 covers 13 residues. CDR3 sequence reads: CSASWLAKDIQYF. In nucleotides, the CDR3 is TGCAGTGCTAGTTGGCTAGCGAAAGACATTCAGTACTTC.

Note on this clonotype: A read error may be the cause here, since a much bigger clone is one base away. V is TRBV9 and J is TRBJ2-3; 7 nucleotides align to TRBD1. Germline-derived CDR1 and CDR2 are SGDLS and YYNGEE. The CDR3 sequence is 14 residues long. CDR3 nucleotide sequence: TGTGCCAGCAGTGAGACAGGGAGCACAGGTACGCAGTATTTT. It encodes CASSETGSTGTQYF. Looking up the rest from reference TRBV9 and TRBJ2-3 gives the full variable domain: DSGVTQTPKHLITATGQRVTLRCSPRSGDLSVYWYQQSLDQGLQFLIQYYNGEERAKGNILERFSAQQFPDLHSELNLSSLELGDSALYFCASSETGSTGTQYFGPGTRLTVL.

This clonotype was counted a few times. The chain is built from TRBV7-6 and TRBJ1-1; D is ambiguous. CDR3 size: 14 residues. V gave up 1 base and J gave up 1 base, with 7 bases separating them. CDR1 is SGHVS and CDR2 is FNYEAQ in the germline V gene. CDR3 sequence (DNA): TGTGCCAGCAGCTTAGACGGATCGAACACTGAAGCTTTCTTT. Translating gives CASSLDGSNTEAFF.

The chain has TRBV2 and TRBJ2-2; 9 bases agree with TRBD1. This CDR3 has 16 amino acids. V was pared by 6 bases and J by 2 bases, with 7 bases of the junction left unmatched. CDR1 and CDR2 from the germline V gene are SNHLY and FYNNEI. DNA of the CDR3: TGTGCCAGCAGGATGACGGGACAGGGTAACACCGGGGAGCTGTTTTTT. Its translation is CASRMTGQGNTGELFF.

The V and J genes are TRBV7-3 and TRBJ2-3, with D unresolved. The V gene lost 2 bases and the J gene lost 4 bases, with 7 bases spanning the gap. The CDR3 length is 13 residues. Germline V CDR1 and CDR2: SGHTA, FQGTGA. In DNA form, the CDR3 reads TGTGCCAGCAGCTTACTAATGTCAGATACGCAGTATTTT. Its translation is CASSLLMSDTQYF.

This clonotype has ten or more counts. The chain uses TRBV7-9 and TRBJ1-1; possibly TRBD1 for D (6 bases). V lost 5 bases, J lost 3 bases, and 13 bases lay in between. This CDR3 has 14 residues. Germline CDR1 and CDR2: SEHNR and FQNEAQ (reference sequence). Here the CDR3 reads CASSLVNRDTEAFF. The CDR3 bases are TGTGCCAGCAGCCTAGTTAACAGGGACACTGAAGCTTTCTTT.

This rearrangement joins TRBV6-6 to TRBJ1-4; D is possibly TRBD1 (6 bases). Trimming took 8 bases from V and 8 from J, leaving 15 bases between them. CDR3 size: 13 residues. Germline CDR1 MNHNY, CDR2 SVGAGI (reference sequence). CDR3 DNA sequence: TGTGCCAGCCTGCTTTACAGGGAGGAAAAACTGTTTTTT. As protein: CASLLYREEKLFF.

Of note for this clonotype: A much larger clone differs by one base, so this may be a read error. The rearrangement joins TRBV5-1 to TRBJ2-3; 8 bases map to TRBD1. CDR3 length equals 20 residues. Germline V gives CDR1 SGHRS, CDR2 YFSETQ. Here the CDR3 DNA reads TGCGCCAGCAGCTTGGGGTCGTCTGTGGCAGGGGGCTTTAGCACAGGTACGCAGTATTTT. This sequence encodes CASSLGSSVAGGFSTGTQYF.

The chain couples TRBV3-1 to TRBJ1-2, with D uncertain. This CDR3 has 13 residues. The V end was cut by 1 base, the J end by 6 bases, with 9 bases between. Germline V gives CDR1 LGHDT, CDR2 YNNKEL (reference sequence). The CDR3 nucleotides read TGTGCCAGCAGCCAAGGTACAGTTCATGGCTACACCTTC. This codes for CASSQGTVHGYTF.

This clonotype has just a few counts. CDR3 amino acids: CASSSRLSSYEQYF. CDR3 in DNA: TGTGCCAGCAGTTCCCGCTTATCTTCCTACGAGCAGTACTTC. This chain connects TRBV28 to TRBJ2-7; D is ambiguous. CDR1 MDHEN and CDR2 SYDVKM come from the germline V gene. Trimming cost V 4 bases and J 1 base, with 11 bases left between them. The CDR3 runs to 14 residues.

This clonotype appeared many times. The gene calls are TRBV20-1 and TRBJ1-1; no reliable D call. The CDR3 length is 11 residues. The germline CDR1 and CDR2 sequences are DFQATT and SNEGSKA (reference sequence). V was trimmed by 6 bases and J by 6 bases, leaving 11 bases between them. The chain's CDR3 is CSAKREAEAFF. In DNA form, the CDR3 reads TGCAGTGCCAAGAGGGAGGCTGAAGCTTTCTTT.

This chain uses TRBV20-1 with TRBJ2-7, with D possibly being TRBD1 (6 bases). CDR3 size: 14 residues. The V end was cut by 1 base, the J end by 4 bases, with 14 bases between. Germline CDR1 and CDR2: DFQATT and SNEGSKA (reference sequence). Here the CDR3 DNA reads TGCAGTGCTAGAGCCAGGGCAGGGGCATACGAGCAGTACTTC. The encoded protein is CSARARAGAYEQYF.

This clonotype has ten or more counts. The chain carries TRBV5-4 and TRBJ2-5; TRBD2 matches 7 bases. This CDR3 has 15 residues. V shed 0 bases, J shed 0 bases, and the junction held 2 bases outside the gene matches. Germline values: CDR1 SGHNT, CDR2 YYREEE (reference sequence). The DNA for the CDR3 is TGTGCCAGCAGCTTGGAGCGGGACTACCAAGAGACCCAGTACTTC. This codes for CASSLERDYQETQYF. Full variable domain (outside the CDR3, taken from reference TRBV5-4 and TRBJ2-5): ETGVTQSPTHLIKTRGQQVTLRCSSQSGHNTVSWYQQALGQGPQFIFQYYREEENGRGNFPPRFSGLQFPNYSSELNVNALELDDSALYLCASSLERDYQETQYFGPGTRLLVL.

The gene calls are TRBV7-9 and TRBJ1-2; possible D gene TRBD1, 5 bases. Per germline, CDR1 SEHNR and CDR2 FQNEAQ (reference sequence). V lost 0 bases and J 7 bases, leaving 9 bases between the germline ends. The CDR3 runs to 13 residues. CDR3 nucleotides: TGTGCCAGCAGCTTAGCACAGGAGAGTGGCTACACCTTC. The encoded protein is CASSLAQESGYTF. Based on the CDR3 plus reference TRBV7-9 and TRBJ1-2, the full variable domain is DTGVSQNPRHKITKRGQNVTFRCDPISEHNRLYWYRQTLGQGPEFLTYFQNEAQLEKSRLLSDRFSAERPKGSFSTLEIQRTEQGDSAMYLCASSLAQESGYTFGSGTRLTVV.

This clonotype was detected only a few times. This chain uses TRBV20-1 with TRBJ2-1; D unclear. This CDR3 has 12 residues. The ends were cut back, 3 bases at V and 0 bases at J, with 3 bases in the middle. Germline CDR1 reads DFQATT; CDR2 reads SNEGSKA (reference sequence). CDR3: CSARTSYNEQFF. The CDR3 DNA sequence: TGCAGTGCTAGGACCTCCTACAATGAGCAGTTCTTC.

This clonotype was seen many times. This chain links TRBV5-4 with TRBJ1-2; D possibly corresponds to TRBD1 (6 bases). In germline, CDR1 is SGHNT, CDR2 YYREEE (reference sequence). The V gene lost 1 base and the J gene lost 2 bases, with 9 bases spanning the gap. CDR3 size: 14 residues. The CDR3 region has the DNA TGTGCCAGCAGCTTGACAGGGACGAACTATGGCTACACCTTC. Its protein is CASSLTGTNYGYTF.

This clonotype was detected many times. This chain links TRBV6-4 with TRBJ1-1; 9 nucleotides align to TRBD1. The CDR3 contains 16 residues. Trimming cost V 10 bases and J 1 base; bases outside gene matches: 13. Germline CDR1 is MRHNA and CDR2 is SNTAGT. CDR3 amino acids: CAIGGQGKLENTEAFF. The CDR3 coding sequence is TGTGCCATCGGAGGACAGGGGAAACTTGAGAACACTGAAGCTTTCTTT.

CDR3 nucleotides: TGTGCCAGCAGCCGCGGGACTAGCGGGAGGGTATCAGATACGCAGTATTTT. As protein: CASSRGTSGRVSDTQYF. The J gene is TRBJ2-3, the V gene TRBV13; the match to TRBD2 covers 16 bases. This CDR3 contains 17 residues. Germline CDR1 and CDR2: PRHDT and FYEKMQ (reference sequence). The junction had 6 bases not matched to a gene; V was cut back by 5 bases and J by 4 bases.